The clone carrying this TCR beta chain qualifies as medium-sized. Its antigen is undetermined. The Oncomine TCR Beta short-read assay sequenced DNA from cultured CD4+ T cells. TCRdb re-called the PCR reads with MiXCR, one entry per CDR3 protein. The repertoire consists of about 4,800 distinct CDR3 sequences, with approximately 78% occurring once and the leading ten covering approximately 17%. The data are from a study of vaccination and CD4 T cells after COVID-19. Study-wide results and caveats: With convalescent patients, a median roughly 83% of reactive clones emerged solely after vaccination.

The sample's treatment: roughly ten-day PBMC culture with coronavirus spike peptide pools or control peptides (ViraFEST assay). The specimen sequenced was CD4+ T cells from blood, cultured in vitro. The clonotype originates from a human donor who had recovered from COVID-19.

Here the CDR3 DNA reads TGTGCCAGCAGTGTGGGGGGAAGCGGGAACACTGAAGCTTTCTTT. This sequence encodes CASSVGGSGNTEAFF. The gene calls are TRBV6-1 and TRBJ1-1, with D possibly being TRBD1 (5 bases). CDR1 and CDR2 (germline): MNHNS, SASEGT. V lost 4 bases to trimming and J lost 1 base, with 13 bases between them. The CDR3 loop spans 15 amino acids.